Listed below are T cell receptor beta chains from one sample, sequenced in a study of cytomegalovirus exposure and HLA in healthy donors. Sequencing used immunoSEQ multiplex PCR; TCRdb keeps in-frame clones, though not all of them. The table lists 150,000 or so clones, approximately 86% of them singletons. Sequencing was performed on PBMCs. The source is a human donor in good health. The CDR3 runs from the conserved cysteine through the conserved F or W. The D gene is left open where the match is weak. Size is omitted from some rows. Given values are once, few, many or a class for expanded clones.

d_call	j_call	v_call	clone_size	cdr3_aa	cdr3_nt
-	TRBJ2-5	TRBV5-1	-	CASSLAQGWETQYF	TGCGCCAGCAGCTTGGCACAGGGTTGGGAGACCCAGTACTTC
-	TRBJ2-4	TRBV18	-	CASSPPATTGDIQYF	TGTGCCAGCTCACCACCGGCTACTACGGGAGACATTCAGTACTTC
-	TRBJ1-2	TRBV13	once	CASSSSGGYTF	TGTGCCAGCAGCTCCAGTGGTGGCTACACCTTC
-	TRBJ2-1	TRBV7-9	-	CASSSTHEQFF	TGTGCCAGCAGTTCTACGCATGAGCAGTTCTTC
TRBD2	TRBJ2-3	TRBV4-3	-	CASSQGLAGLADTQYF	TGCGCCAGCAGCCAGGGACTAGCGGGGTTGGCAGATACGCAGTATTTT
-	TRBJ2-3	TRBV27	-	CASSPGLDLTDTQYF	TGTGCCAGCAGTCCAGGACTCGACCTCACAGATACGCAGTATTTT
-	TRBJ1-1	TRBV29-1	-	CSAQSTGREAFF	TGCAGCGCCCAAAGTACAGGGCGCGAAGCTTTCTTT
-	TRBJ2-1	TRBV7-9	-	CASSYDSLGLYNEQFF	TGTGCCAGCAGCTATGACTCCCTGGGACTGTACAATGAGCAGTTCTTC
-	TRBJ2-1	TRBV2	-	CASGQEQFF	TGTGCCAGCGGACAGGAGCAGTTCTTC
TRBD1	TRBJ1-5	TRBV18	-	CASSPPGQGTQPQHF	TGTGCCAGCTCACCACCGGGACAGGGCACTCAGCCCCAGCATTTT
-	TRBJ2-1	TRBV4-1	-	CASSQVQGDNEQFF	TGCGCCAGCAGCCAAGTACAGGGCGACAATGAGCAGTTCTTC
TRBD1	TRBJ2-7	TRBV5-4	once	CASSSPGQGTYEQYF	TGTGCCAGCAGTTCTCCGGGACAGGGGACCTACGAGCAGTACTTC
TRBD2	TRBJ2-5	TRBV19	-	CASSSLAGRGETQYF	TGTGCCAGTAGTTCACTAGCGGGTCGGGGAGAGACCCAGTACTTC
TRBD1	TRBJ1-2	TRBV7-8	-	CASLPGTGRGIGYTF	TGTGCCAGCCTTCCAGGGACAGGGCGAGGGATAGGCTACACCTTC
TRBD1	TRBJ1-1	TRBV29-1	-	CSDSGTGTEAFF	TGCAGCGACTCCGGGACAGGCACTGAAGCTTTCTTT
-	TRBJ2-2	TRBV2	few	CASSGLGIYTGELFF	TGTGCCAGTAGCGGCTTAGGGATATACACCGGGGAGCTGTTTTTT
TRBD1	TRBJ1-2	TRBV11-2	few	CASSARQGPPYGYTF	TGTGCCAGCAGCGCCCGACAGGGGCCGCCCTATGGCTACACCTTC
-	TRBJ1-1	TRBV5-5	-	CASSYPKQPEAFF	TGTGCCAGCAGCTATCCCAAACAACCTGAAGCTTTCTTT
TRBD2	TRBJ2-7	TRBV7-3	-	CASSRGGGSSYEQYF	TGTGCCAGCAGCCGAGGCGGGGGGAGCTCCTACGAGCAGTACTTC
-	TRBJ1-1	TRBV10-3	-	CAIRAVGQIEAFF	TGTGCCATCAGGGCCGTTGGACAGATTGAAGCTTTCTTT